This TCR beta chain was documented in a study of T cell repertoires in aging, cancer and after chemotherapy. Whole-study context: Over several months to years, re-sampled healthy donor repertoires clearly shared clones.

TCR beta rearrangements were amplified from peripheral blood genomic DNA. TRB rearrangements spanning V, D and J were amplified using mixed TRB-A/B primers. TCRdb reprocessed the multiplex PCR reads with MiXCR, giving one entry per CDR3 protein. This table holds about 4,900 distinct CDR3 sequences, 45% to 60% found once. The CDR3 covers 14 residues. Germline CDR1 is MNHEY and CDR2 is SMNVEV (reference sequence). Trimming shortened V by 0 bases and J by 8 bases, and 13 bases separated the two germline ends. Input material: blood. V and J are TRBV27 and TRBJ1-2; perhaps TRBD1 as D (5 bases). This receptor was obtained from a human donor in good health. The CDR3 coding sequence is TGTGCCAGCAGTTTATCGTTAGGGGCCAGCGGCTACACCTTC. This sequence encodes CASSLSLGASGYTF.